The 32 T cell receptor beta chains presented below share a single source sample, sequenced in a study of tumor-infiltrating lymphocytes in primary liver carcinoma. For blood RNA, unsorted whole blood served as the source, and germline DNA was extracted too. cDNA specific to TCR beta was made from about 550 ng of total RNA, with a constant-region primer employed for priming. It was through three nested multiplex PCR rounds of slightly modified ARM-PCR that TCR beta libraries arose. The first two PCR rounds, around 10 cycles each, used TRBV1-TRBV30 forward primers and a C-beta reverse primer. TCRdb called the multiplex PCR reads again in MiXCR, with one record for every CDR3 protein. Among approximately 330,000 distinct CDR3 sequences listed, roughly 61% were seen once. The sequenced sample was peripheral blood. The source of these receptors is a man aged 40-49 years with primary liver carcinoma and hepatitis B virus infection.

Remarks on this clonotype: A much larger clone lies one base from this, so it may be a read error. The chain employs TRBV6-2 or TRBV6-3 and TRBJ1-5; no definite D call. This CDR3 has 13 amino acids. Germline V CDR1 and CDR2: MNHEY, SVGEGT. DNA for the CDR3: TGTGCCGGCAGTGTGCTGAGAGATCAGCCCCAGCATTTT. It codes for CAGSVLRDQPQHF.

This clonotype was observed many times. The chain has TRBV6-1 and TRBJ1-2, with 7 nucleotides matching TRBD1. The CDR3 has 14 amino acids. The J segment lost 3 bases and the V segment lost 3 bases, leaving 4 bases of the junction unmatched. Per the germline V gene, CDR1 is MNHNS and CDR2 is SASEGT. DNA for the CDR3: TGTGCCAGCAGTGACGGGACAGCGTACTATGGCTACACCTTC. This encodes CASSDGTAYYGYTF.

On this clonotype: Its ends do not fully match the called genes, so a read error is possible. The rearrangement uses TRBV6-2 or TRBV6-3 and TRBJ2-1; D is possibly TRBD1 or TRBD2 (5 bases each). Looked up from germline, CDR1 is MNHEY and CDR2 is SVGEGT. This CDR3 region has 15 residues. The CDR3 nucleotides are TGTGCCAGCAATCCCGGGGCAAGAACGTACAGTGAGCAGTTCTTC. Protein product: CASNPGARTYSEQFF.

Concerning this clonotype: Germline is not matched at one junction end, which may reflect a read error. The chain recombines TRBV9 with TRBJ2-1; maybe TRBD2 (5 bases). This CDR3 is 15 amino acids long. From germline, CDR1 is SGDLS and CDR2 YYNGEE. CDR3 protein: CVSSVDLASYNEQFF. CDR3 in DNA: TGTGTCAGCAGCGTAGACCTAGCCTCCTACAATGAGCAGTTCTTC. Supplemented by reference TRBV9 and TRBJ2-1, the full variable domain reads DSGVTQTPKHLITATGQRVTLRCSPRSGDLSVYWYQQSLDQGLQFLIQYYNGEERAKGNILERFSAQQFPDLHSELNLSSLELGDSALYFCVSSVDLASYNEQFFGPGTRLTVL.

This clonotype was seen many times. The J gene is TRBJ1-6, the V gene TRBV12-3 or TRBV12-4, with a possible D match to TRBD1 (6 bases). Trimming removed 4 bases from V and 6 bases from J, with 7 bases in between. This CDR3 has 13 amino acids. The CDR3: CASSSGVNSPLHF. The CDR3 region has the DNA TGTGCCAGCAGTTCAGGGGTTAATTCACCCCTCCACTTT.

This clonotype appeared many times. The genes are TRBV11-2 and TRBJ1-3, with no clear D. The CDR3 covers 16 residues. V was pared by 2 bases and J by 2 bases, with 13 bases between. CDR1 and CDR2 from the germline V gene are SGHAT and FQNNGV. The CDR3: CASSLTRVQAGNTIYF. DNA of the CDR3: TGTGCCAGCAGCTTAACAAGGGTACAAGCTGGAAACACCATATATTTT.

The chain is built from TRBV5-1 and TRBJ1-1; TRBD1 is a possible D gene (5 bases). The germline V gene has CDR1 SGHRS and CDR2 YFSETQ. V lost 4 bases, J lost 3 bases, and 16 bases lay in between. This CDR3 region has 15 residues. CDR3 in amino acids: CASSKDVLGDTEAFF. The CDR3 bases are TGCGCCAGCAGCAAGGACGTCTTGGGGGACACTGAAGCTTTCTTT.

The V gene is TRBV19, the J gene TRBJ2-3; D is perhaps TRBD2 (5 bases). Trimming removed 3 bases at V and 4 bases at J, with 14 bases between. In germline, CDR1 is LNHDA, CDR2 SQIVND (reference sequence). The CDR3 consists of 15 residues. The CDR3 coding sequence is TGTGCCAGTAGTATTACGATCTCTAGCTCAGATACGCAGTATTTT. As protein: CASSITISSSDTQYF.

V usage is TRBV4-3 and J usage is TRBJ2-3; D uncertain. Germline V gene data show CDR1 as LGHNA and CDR2 as YSLEER. V was shortened by 3 bases and J by 5 bases, with 15 bases between the two germline ends. The CDR3 runs 15 residues. CDR3 in amino acids: CASSQRTVQVDTQYF. The CDR3 coding sequence is TGCGCCAGCAGCCAGAGAACCGTGCAGGTAGATACGCAGTATTTT.

Note on this clonotype: This clone may be a read error of a much larger clone one base away. The conserved final phenylalanine or tryptophan is absent from the CDR3, which likely points to a read error. The gene calls are TRBV13 and TRBJ2-5; unclear D gene. CDR3 length: 14 amino acids. Germline loops: CDR1 PRHDT, CDR2 FYEKMQ (reference sequence). Trimming stripped 4 bases from V and 2 bases from J, with 11 bases between. The CDR3 loop is CASSSTVSQETQYY. In nucleotides, the CDR3 is TGTGCCAGCAGCTCTACAGTATCTCAAGAGACCCAGTACTAC.

In its sample, this clonotype was seen many times. The CDR3 region is CASSALRNEQFF. CDR3 bases: TGTGCCAGCAGCGCCTTAAGGAATGAGCAGTTCTTC. The chain is built from TRBV11-2 and TRBJ2-1; D is ambiguous. Germline V CDR1 and CDR2: SGHAT, FQNNGV. The germline V and J ends were trimmed by 5 bases and 7 bases, with 9 bases remaining between them. The CDR3 totals 12 residues.

As regards this clonotype: A much larger clone lies a single base off, so this may be a read error. The chain uses TRBV6-1 and TRBJ2-1; 8 nucleotides line up with TRBD1. This CDR3 is built from 14 residues. The germline V gene encodes CDR1 MNHNS and CDR2 SASEGT. The CDR3 nucleotides are TGTGTCAGCAGTGCATTAAACCCGACAGGGGAACAGTTCTTC. Translating it yields CVSSALNPTGEQFF.

The J gene is TRBJ2-1, the V gene TRBV11-3; 8 positions match TRBD1. The CDR3 runs to 12 residues. V shed 7 bases, J shed 13 bases, and the junction held 9 bases outside the gene matches. Germline lookup yields CDR1 SGHNT and CDR2 YENEEA. The CDR3 loop reads CASTGQGADQFF. DNA for the CDR3: TGTGCCAGCACCGGACAGGGTGCTGACCAGTTCTTC. The full variable domain, its missing parts supplied by reference TRBV11-3 and TRBJ2-1, is EAGVVQSPRYKIIEKKQPVAFWCNPISGHNTLYWYLQNLGQGPELLIRYENEEAVDDSQLPKDRFSAERLKGVDSTLKIQPAELGDSAVYLCASTGQGADQFFGPGTRLTVL.

With respect to this clonotype: One base away lies a much larger clone, so this may be a sequencing read error. The rearrangement uses TRBV10-3 and TRBJ2-3; the D is unclear. V lost 4 bases to trimming and J lost 10 bases, with 15 bases between them. This CDR3 has 13 amino acids. Germline values: CDR1 ENHRY, CDR2 SYGVKD. Here the CDR3 DNA reads TGTGCCATCAGTGTGCGCCCGCGTGATGCGCAGTATTTT. Translating gives CAISVRPRDAQYF.

As concerns this clonotype: One base away lies a much larger clone, so this may be a sequencing read error. The chain joins TRBV6-2 or TRBV6-3 to TRBJ2-7, with D unresolved. Germline V gene data show CDR1 as MNHEY and CDR2 as SVGEGT. The CDR3 has 11 residues. The ends were cut back, 7 bases at V and 3 bases at J, with 7 bases in the middle. The CDR3 protein is CASIPGYEQYF. The CDR3 nucleotides are TGTGCCAGCATCCCAGGCTACGAGCAGTACTTC.

Comment on this clonotype: The missing conserved phenylalanine or tryptophan at the end of this CDR3 makes a read error likely. The CDR3 loop is CDSSPPRNTEAFL. The CDR3 DNA reads as TGTGACAGCAGCCCACCAAGAAACACTGAAGCTTTCCTT. The chain is built from TRBV11-2 and TRBJ1-1; D remains unclear. Germline loops: CDR1 SGHAT, CDR2 FQNNGV. CDR3 length: 13 amino acids.

Comments on this clonotype: This may come from a read error, since a much larger clone is one base off. V gene TRBV6-1 combines with J gene TRBJ2-2, with TRBD2 matching over 13 bases. The junction had 5 bases not matched to a gene; V was cut back by 3 bases and J by 13 bases. CDR1 MNHNS and CDR2 SASEGT come from the germline V gene. The CDR3 sequence is 14 residues long. Here the CDR3 reads CASSDGLAGVVLFF. The CDR3 nucleotides are TGTGCCAGCAGTGATGGACTAGCGGGGGTGGTGCTGTTTTTT.

Concerning this clonotype: A junction end diverges from the germline sequence, so it may reflect a read error. The rearrangement joins TRBV14 to TRBJ2-4; 8 nucleotides line up with TRBD1. Germline CDR1 is SGHDN and CDR2 is FVKESK. The CDR3 has 14 amino acids. This CDR3 is CASSKPGGLNVQYF. Here the CDR3 DNA reads TGTGCCAGCAGCAAGCCAGGGGGCCTAAACGTTCAGTACTTC.

CDR3 DNA sequence: TGTGCCAGCAGTTCACAACAGGGAGGTGGGGAGACCCAGTACTTC. It translates to CASSSQQGGGETQYF. V is TRBV28 and J is TRBJ2-5; the D call may be TRBD1 or TRBD2 (6 bases each). V shed 4 bases and J shed 5 bases, with 17 bases lying between them. The CDR3 runs to 15 residues. CDR1 MDHEN and CDR2 SYDVKM come from the germline V gene.

Concerning this clonotype: Since a much larger clone is just one base distant, this may be a read error. The chain employs TRBV4-1 and TRBJ2-3; D remains ambiguous. V was pared by 1 base and J by 2 bases, with 13 bases between. Germline CDR1 is MGHRA and CDR2 is YSYEKL. The CDR3 extends over 16 amino acids. CDR3 nucleotide sequence: TGCGCCAGCAGCCAAGCCCCAGTTAGGGACACAGATACGCAGTATTTT. Residues: CASSQAPVRDTDTQYF.

As concerns this clonotype: A junction end diverges from the germline sequence, so it may reflect a read error. V gene TRBV6-2 or TRBV6-3 combines with J gene TRBJ1-2; D gene ambiguous. Germline loops: CDR1 MNHEY, CDR2 SVGEGT. This CDR3 comprises 12 residues. The CDR3 is CASNGPNYGYIF. DNA of the CDR3: TGTGCCAGCAACGGCCCCAACTATGGCTACATCTTC.

As regards this clonotype: It is likely a read error, because the conserved phenylalanine at the end of the CDR3 is missing. The chain links TRBV5-1 to TRBJ2-7, with 10 bases identical to TRBD2. With 0 bases clipped from V and 7 bases from J, the junction kept 22 bases outside the gene matches. This CDR3 has 20 amino acids. Looked up from germline, CDR1 is SGHRS and CDR2 is YFSETQ. The CDR3 region is CASSLVVRTGGLAAPTEQYL. The CDR3 bases are TGCGCCAGCAGCTTGGTGGTCAGGACAGGCGGACTAGCGGCACCTACGGAGCAGTACCTC.

About this clonotype itself: A much larger clonotype is one base distant, so this may be a read error. A read error is likely, as this CDR3 ends without the conserved phenylalanine or tryptophan. The rearrangement uses TRBV29-1 and TRBJ2-4; possible D gene TRBD2, 7 bases. The ends were cut back, 7 bases at V and 4 bases at J, with 14 bases in the middle. Germline assignment: CDR1 SQVTM and CDR2 ANQGSEA. CDR3 length: 13 residues. The CDR3 coding sequence is TGCAGCGCTGAGGGGGGGGGGAAAAACATTCAGTACCTC. Its translation: CSAEGGGKNIQYL.

This clonotype was seen at least ten times. The chain joins TRBV11-1 to TRBJ2-1; D remains unclear. This CDR3 is built from 17 residues. Germline lookup yields CDR1 SGHAT and CDR2 FQDESV (reference sequence). The ends were cut back, 6 bases at V and 2 bases at J, with 20 bases in the middle. The CDR3 DNA reads as TGTGCCAGCAGGAACCTACTTAATACAGACACCTACAATGAGCAGTTCTTC. It yields the protein CASRNLLNTDTYNEQFF. The variable domain in full, with the rest retrieved from reference TRBV11-1 and TRBJ2-1, is EAEVAQSPRYKITEKSQAVAFWCDPISGHATLYWYRQILGQGPELLVQFQDESVVDDSQLPKDRFSAERLKGVDSTLKIQPAELGDSAMYLCASRNLLNTDTYNEQFFGPGTRLTVL.

A few counts support this clonotype. One junction end does not reproduce the germline sequence, and a read error may be involved. The V call is TRBV11-2, the J call TRBJ2-7; weak D call: TRBD2 (6 bases). Per germline, CDR1 SGHAT and CDR2 FQNNGV. The CDR3 covers 16 residues. As DNA, the CDR3 is TGTGTCAGCAGCTTAGTTGGGAGGAGTTGGTCCTACGAACAGTACTTC. Its translation: CVSSLVGRSWSYEQYF.

V usage is TRBV6-5 and J usage is TRBJ2-3; weak D call: TRBD2 (5 bases). Germline V lookup: CDR1 MNHEY, CDR2 SVGAGI. The CDR3 is 15 amino acids. The V gene lost 5 bases and the J gene lost 12 bases, with 24 bases spanning the gap. The DNA for the CDR3 is TGTGCCAGCAGTGCCAGCGGCGGCAGCACAGATGCCCAGTATTTT. Encoded protein: CASSASGGSTDAQYF.

About this clonotype: A read error may explain this, as a much larger clone is one base away. The V gene is TRBV25-1, the J gene TRBJ2-3; D may be TRBD2 (5 bases). Germline V gene sequence: CDR1 MGHDK, CDR2 SYGVNS. Trimming removed 7 bases at V and 10 bases at J, with 12 bases between. The CDR3 loop spans 11 amino acids. The CDR3 coding sequence is TGTGCCAGCACTTCGGGGTTATCGCAGTATTTT. Translated: CASTSGLSQYF.

With respect to this clonotype: A much more abundant neighbour one base away suggests this may be a read error. The chain has TRBV12-3 or TRBV12-4 and TRBJ2-5, with 7 bases lining up with TRBD2. This CDR3 has 14 amino acids. The J segment lost 1 base and the V segment lost 7 bases, leaving 6 bases of the junction unmatched. The CDR3 nucleotides are TGTGCCAGCAATACCGCTAGCGGCCAAGAGACCCAGTACTTC. Its translation: CASNTASGQETQYF.

In the case of this clonotype: This clone may be a read error of a much larger clone one base away. The chain carries TRBV10-3 and TRBJ2-1; D perhaps matches TRBD2 (7 bases). Trimming cost V 9 bases and J 8 bases, with 14 bases left between them. The CDR3 is made up of 12 amino acids. Looked up from germline, CDR1 is ENHRY and CDR2 is SYGVKD. CDR3 DNA sequence: TGTGCCATGAGCGGGACAAGATATGAGCAGTTCTTC. Its protein product is CAMSGTRYEQFF.

V usage is TRBV10-3 and J usage is TRBJ2-7; 9 bases map to TRBD2. Germline values: CDR1 ENHRY, CDR2 SYGVKD. This CDR3 has 15 residues. The CDR3 bases are TGTCCCTTCAGTGAGACGGGACTAGCTGGCTACGAGCAGTACTTC. Translating it yields CPFSETGLAGYEQYF.

The chain couples TRBV12-3 or TRBV12-4 to TRBJ1-2; D is perhaps TRBD1 (6 bases). This CDR3 is built from 14 residues. Trimming pared 6 bases from V and 6 bases from J, leaving 17 bases between. CDR3 DNA: TGTGCCAGCAGCTCGAGGCCTACAGGGAATGGCTACACCTTC. Translation gives CASSSRPTGNGYTF.

Remarks on this clonotype: A read error is possible here, since a much larger clone lies one base away. The CDR3 does not close with the conserved phenylalanine or tryptophan, likely indicating a read error. The V call is TRBV5-5, the J call TRBJ2-1; TRBD2 aligns across 8 bases. This CDR3 is 14 amino acids long. Germline V lookup: CDR1 SGHKS, CDR2 YYEKEE (reference sequence). The ends lost 6 bases at V and 4 bases at J; junction bases unmatched: 6. CDR3 amino acids: CASTPGLDYNEQFS. As DNA, the CDR3 is TGTGCCAGCACACCGGGACTAGATTACAATGAGCAGTTCTCC.